This passage covers 31 T cell receptor beta chains from one sample sequenced in a study of T cell changes during pregnancy in multiple sclerosis. The repertoire was sequenced with immunoSEQ multiplex PCR; TCRdb's copy has only in-frame clones and lacks some. The top ten hold 0.35% of the sample, which has about 40,000 clones, approximately 94% seen once. This specimen was CD4+ T cells from peripheral blood mononuclear cells, taken after pregnancy. The receptors were gathered from a female donor with multiple sclerosis, enrolled in a pregnancy study.

The genes are TRBV6-5 and TRBJ1-5; D is ambiguous. Deletions cut 8 bases from V and 2 bases from J, with 10 bases between. From germline, CDR1 is MNHEY and CDR2 SVGAGI. The CDR3 runs to 13 residues. CDR3 protein: CASGRAGNQPQHF. CDR3 DNA: TGTGCCAGCGGGAGGGCTGGCAATCAGCCCCAGCATTTT.

J is TRBJ2-7 and V is TRBV7-3, with 9 bases that match TRBD1. Germline CDR1 SGHTA, CDR2 FQGTGA. J lost 5 bases, V lost 5 bases, and 10 bases had no gene match. This CDR3 has 15 residues. CDR3 sequence (DNA): TGTGCCAGCAGCCCCGAAGGGACAGGGAGGGACGAGCAGTACTTC. It codes for CASSPEGTGRDEQYF.

The chain couples TRBV18 to TRBJ2-6; a possible D gene is TRBD1 (6 bases). The CDR3 extends over 16 amino acids. Trimming shortened V by 6 bases and J by 0 bases, and 12 bases separated the two germline ends. Germline V gene data show CDR1 as KGHSH and CDR2 as LQKENI. The CDR3 bases are TGTGCCAGCTCCCGGGACACCTCCTCTGGGGCCAACGTCCTGACTTTC. It codes for CASSRDTSSGANVLTF.

This chain links TRBV2 with TRBJ2-1; D unclear. CDR1 and CDR2 (germline): SNHLY, FYNNEI. The CDR3 is 15 amino acids. V was cut by 6 bases and J by 0 bases, with 12 bases left in between. The CDR3 here is CASRVLASSYNEQFF. Written as DNA, the CDR3 is TGTGCCAGCAGGGTCCTTGCTAGCTCCTACAATGAGCAGTTCTTC.

Here the CDR3 reads CASSTGTAMYGYTF. The CDR3 DNA reads TGTGCCAGCAGCACCGGGACAGCCATGTATGGCTACACCTTC. The chain recombines TRBV5-5 with TRBJ1-2; 7 bases align to TRBD1. The length of the CDR3 is 14 residues. The germline gives CDR1 SGHKS, CDR2 YYEKEE (reference sequence). Trimming took 4 bases from V and 5 from J; bases not matched to a gene: 8.

The rearrangement joins TRBV5-1 to TRBJ1-2, with TRBD1 matching 9 bases. Unmatched junction bases numbered 1, after V lost 6 bases and J lost 4 bases. CDR3 length: 12 amino acids. CDR1 is SGHRS, CDR2 YFSETQ, per germline. The CDR3 DNA reads TGCGCCAGCACGGACAGGGGCTATGGCTACACCTTC. Its protein product is CASTDRGYGYTF.

V is TRBV5-4 and J is TRBJ1-1; no clear D. Trimming cost V 4 bases and J 1 base, with 8 bases left between them. Germline CDR1 is SGHNT and CDR2 is YYREEE (reference sequence). The CDR3 is 13 amino acids. CDR3 sequence (DNA): TGTGCCAGCAGCGAACTCAAGAACACTGAAGCTTTCTTT. Protein: CASSELKNTEAFF.

J is TRBJ1-5 and V is TRBV19; 9 nucleotides agree with TRBD1. V dropped 5 bases and J dropped 5; count of bases not matched to a gene: 7. Germline V gene data show CDR1 as LNHDA and CDR2 as SQIVND (reference sequence). The length of the CDR3 is 15 residues. This CDR3 is CASSPTDRGDQPQHF. DNA of the CDR3: TGTGCCAGTAGTCCGACAGACAGGGGGGATCAGCCCCAGCATTTT.

The V and J genes are TRBV5-8 and TRBJ1-1, with TRBD1 identical over 7 bases. The CDR3 consists of 16 residues. The germline gives CDR1 SGHTS, CDR2 YDEGEE. The trim removed 4 bases at V and 1 base at J, leaving 10 bases unmatched. CDR3: CASSVLRQGKNTEAFF. CDR3 DNA sequence: TGTGCCAGCAGCGTACTTCGACAGGGAAAGAACACTGAAGCTTTCTTT.

V usage is TRBV11-3 and J usage is TRBJ2-1; perhaps TRBD1 as D (5 bases). V lost 5 bases and J 0 bases, leaving 5 bases between the germline ends. Germline CDR1 SGHNT, CDR2 YENEEA. This CDR3 has 13 amino acids. CDR3 coding DNA: TGTGCCAGCAGCGACAGCTCCTACAATGAGCAGTTCTTC. Translated: CASSDSSYNEQFF. The variable domain in full, with the rest retrieved from reference TRBV11-3 and TRBJ2-1, is EAGVVQSPRYKIIEKKQPVAFWCNPISGHNTLYWYLQNLGQGPELLIRYENEEAVDDSQLPKDRFSAERLKGVDSTLKIQPAELGDSAVYLCASSDSSYNEQFFGPGTRLTVL.

The CDR3 sequence: CASSWGKGLPQHF. CDR3 nucleotide sequence: TGTGCCAGCAGTTGGGGCAAAGGGCTGCCCCAGCATTTT. The gene calls are TRBV6-5 and TRBJ1-5; perhaps TRBD1 as D (5 bases). The CDR3 sequence is 13 residues long. Trimming took 4 bases from V and 9 from J, leaving 13 bases between them. Germline V gives CDR1 MNHEY, CDR2 SVGAGI.

This sequence joins TRBV5-1 and TRBJ1-1; D is ambiguous. Germline V lookup: CDR1 SGHRS, CDR2 YFSETQ. V was pared by 4 bases and J by 6 bases, with 16 bases between. CDR3 length equals 14 residues. The CDR3 DNA sequence: TGCGCCAGCAGCCCCTCTAGTAGGGAGGCTGAAGCTTTCTTT. The encoded protein is CASSPSSREAEAFF.

The V gene is TRBV9, the J gene TRBJ2-3, with 8 positions matching TRBD2. Trimming took 0 bases from V and 3 from J; bases not matched to a gene: 6. The CDR3 sequence is 16 residues long. Looked up from germline, CDR1 is SGDLS and CDR2 is YYNGEE. The CDR3 nucleotides read TGTGCCAGCAGCGTAGCGCACGGGGGGGTGACAGATACGCAGTATTTT. It is translated as CASSVAHGGVTDTQYF.

This chain connects TRBV9 to TRBJ2-3, with D possibly being TRBD2 (6 bases). From germline, CDR1 is SGDLS and CDR2 YYNGEE. The CDR3 is 13 residues long. V was pared by 3 bases and J by 1 base, with 6 bases between. The CDR3 spells CASSERGTDTQYF. The CDR3 DNA reads TGTGCCAGCAGCGAGCGGGGCACAGATACGCAGTATTTT.

The chain employs TRBV7-8 and TRBJ1-4, with TRBD1 as a possible D gene (6 bases). Germline V gives CDR1 SGHVS, CDR2 FQNEAQ. The V end was cut by 2 bases, the J end by 0 bases, with 10 bases between. This CDR3 is built from 16 residues. DNA of the CDR3: TGTGCCAGCAGCTTAAAACAGGGTGCAACTAATGAAAAACTGTTTTTT. It yields the protein CASSLKQGATNEKLFF.

This clone was counted a single time. The gene calls are TRBV5-1 and TRBJ2-3, with a possible D match to TRBD1 (7 bases). V lost 2 bases, J lost 5 bases, and 15 bases lay in between. Germline CDR1 SGHRS, CDR2 YFSETQ. This CDR3 spans 15 amino acids. The CDR3 region has the DNA TGCGCCAGCAGCTTAGAAAGCCAGGGGGGAGATACGCAGTATTTT. It is translated as CASSLESQGGDTQYF.

This rearrangement joins TRBV29-1 to TRBJ1-2; 12 nucleotides match TRBD1. The trim removed 4 bases at V and 7 bases at J, leaving 10 bases unmatched. Germline assignment: CDR1 SQVTM and CDR2 ANQGSEA. The CDR3 sequence is 15 residues long. For the CDR3, the DNA is TGCAGCGTTGCTCCGGGACAGGGGGCGTTTGTTGGCTACACCTTC. Encoded protein: CSVAPGQGAFVGYTF. The full variable domain, its missing parts supplied by reference TRBV29-1 and TRBJ1-2, is SAVISQKPSRDICQRGTSLTIQCQVDSQVTMMFWYRQQPGQSLTLIATANQGSEATYESGFVIDKFPISRPNLTFSTLTVSNMSPEDSSIYLCSVAPGQGAFVGYTFGSGTRLTVV.

This clone was observed a handful of times. The rearrangement links TRBV7-9 to TRBJ1-4; the D gene is possibly TRBD1 (5 bases). V shed 1 base and J shed 7 bases, with 10 bases lying between them. Germline-derived CDR1 and CDR2 are SEHNR and FQNEAQ (reference sequence). The CDR3 is 14 amino acids. The CDR3: CASSLGGGFEKLFF. The CDR3 bases are TGTGCCAGCAGCTTAGGCGGGGGTTTTGAAAAACTGTTTTTT.

V gene TRBV15 combines with J gene TRBJ1-2; a weak D match, TRBD1 (6 bases). The CDR3 extends over 15 amino acids. Trimming removed 4 bases at V and 7 bases at J, with 19 bases between. Germline CDR1 and CDR2: LNHNV and YYDKDF (reference sequence). The chain's CDR3 is CATSKGGAPASGYTF. CDR3 bases: TGTGCCACCAGCAAGGGGGGGGCGCCCGCCTCTGGCTACACCTTC.

The J gene is TRBJ1-1, the V gene TRBV6-5, with D uncertain. The CDR3 loop spans 15 amino acids. CDR1 is MNHEY and CDR2 is SVGAGI in the germline V gene. With 7 bases removed from V and 0 bases from J, the gap between germline ends came to 15 bases. CDR3: CASTLREGMNTEAFF. The DNA of the CDR3 is TGTGCCAGCACTTTACGAGAGGGAATGAACACTGAAGCTTTCTTT.

The chain recombines TRBV2 with TRBJ2-3; 14 nucleotides agree with TRBD2. CDR1 is SNHLY and CDR2 is FYNNEI in the germline V gene. V gave up 6 bases and J gave up 9 bases; unmatched junction bases: 14. The CDR3 covers 17 residues. The CDR3 region is CASRPRPTSGGAGTQYF. As DNA, the CDR3 is TGTGCCAGCAGGCCCCGCCCGACTAGCGGGGGGGCCGGCACGCAGTATTTT. Based on the CDR3 plus reference TRBV2 and TRBJ2-3, the full variable domain is EPEVTQTPSHQVTQMGQEVILRCVPISNHLYFYWYRQILGQKVEFLVSFYNNEISEKSEIFDDQFSVERPDGSNFTLKIRSTKLEDSAMYFCASRPRPTSGGAGTQYFGPGTRLTVL.

The V call is TRBV7-9, the J call TRBJ1-5; 12 bases line up with TRBD1. Per the germline V gene, CDR1 is SEHNR and CDR2 is FQNEAQ (reference sequence). The CDR3 loop spans 17 amino acids. The V and J ends lost 3 bases and 7 bases, in that order; junction bases with no gene match: 10. The CDR3 region is CASSFGSGTGGGQPQHF. The CDR3 DNA reads TGTGCCAGCAGCTTTGGTTCCGGGACAGGGGGCGGACAGCCCCAGCATTTT.

Worth noting for this clone: The same CDR3 also results from other DNA sequences found in this sample. The gene calls are TRBV10-3 and TRBJ1-1; weak D call: TRBD1 (5 bases). Germline V gives CDR1 ENHRY, CDR2 SYGVKD. The CDR3 covers 16 residues. V shed 0 bases and J shed 0 bases, with 11 bases lying between them. The CDR3 coding sequence is TGTGCCATCAGTGAGTCGACTAGGGGCGTGAACACTGAAGCTTTCTTT. It encodes CAISESTRGVNTEAFF.

As concerns this clone: Because the CDR3's place on the DNA is in doubt, the DNA is left out and the CDR3 is given as listed by TCRdb. The chain combines TRBV5-6 with TRBJ2-2; the table's D call of TRBD2 was not tested on the DNA. Both ends counted, the CDR3 spans 16 residues. Germline assignment: CDR1 SGHDT and CDR2 YYEEEE. CDR3 protein: CASILGSTSNTGELFF.

V is TRBV5-6 and J is TRBJ1-4, with TRBD1 as a possible D gene (5 bases). V was cut by 5 bases and J by 8 bases, with 16 bases left in between. CDR3 length: 14 amino acids. From germline, CDR1 is SGHDT and CDR2 YYEEEE. The CDR3 region is CASSLIGTGEKLFF. CDR3 sequence (DNA): TGTGCCAGCAGTCTAATCGGTACAGGAGAAAAACTGTTTTTT.

V gene TRBV6-5 combines with J gene TRBJ1-2, with D perhaps TRBD1 (5 bases). Trimming cost V 0 bases and J 0 bases, with 11 bases left between them. CDR1 and CDR2 from the germline V gene are MNHEY and SVGAGI. The CDR3 is made up of 16 amino acids. The CDR3 region is CASSYSSDTPNYGYTF. CDR3 nucleotide sequence: TGTGCCAGCAGTTACTCATCGGACACACCTAACTATGGCTACACCTTC.

V is TRBV5-1 and J is TRBJ2-1; 7 bases match TRBD1. Germline V gives CDR1 SGHRS, CDR2 YFSETQ. Losses at the gene ends were 0 bases for V and 0 bases for J; bases not matched to a gene: 9. This CDR3 contains 18 residues. CDR3 DNA sequence: TGCGCCAGCAGCTTGGAAACAGGGGCCCTAAGCTCCTACAATGAGCAGTTCTTC. Translated, it gives CASSLETGALSSYNEQFF.

This clone was detected once. The V call is TRBV11-2, the J call TRBJ1-3, with 10 positions matching TRBD1. Germline values: CDR1 SGHAT, CDR2 FQNNGV. The length of the CDR3 is 16 residues. J gave up 3 bases and V 5 bases, and 7 bases lay outside the gene matches. The CDR3 coding sequence is TGTGCCAGCAGCGGAACGACAGGGGGCTTTGGAAACACCATATATTTT. This sequence encodes CASSGTTGGFGNTIYF.

The J gene is TRBJ1-5, the V gene TRBV5-6; 8 nucleotides align to TRBD1. The CDR3 is made up of 17 amino acids. Germline V lookup: CDR1 SGHDT, CDR2 YYEEEE. Losses at the gene ends were 2 bases for V and 6 bases for J; bases not matched to a gene: 13. The CDR3 loop reads CASSLYFGTDRVQPQHF. The CDR3 coding sequence is TGTGCCAGCAGCTTATATTTCGGGACGGACAGGGTTCAGCCCCAGCATTTT.

This clone showed up just once. The germline gene is not matched at one end of the junction; a read error may be the cause. The CDR3 region has the DNA TGTGCCAGCAGCTTGTATGAGACCCTAGGTGCCTACAATTCACCCCTCCACTTT. Its protein product is CASSLYETLGAYNSPLHF. V usage is TRBV7-9 and J usage is TRBJ1-6; D gene unclear. CDR1 is SEHNR, CDR2 FQNEAQ, per germline (reference sequence). This CDR3 has 18 residues.

This rearrangement joins TRBV5-1 to TRBJ2-7, with D possibly TRBD1 on 6 matching bases. The CDR3 loop spans 13 amino acids. The V end was cut by 5 bases, the J end by 0 bases, with 9 bases between. Germline V gives CDR1 SGHRS, CDR2 YFSETQ. CDR3 region: CASRRGNSYEQYF. The CDR3 nucleotides read TGCGCCAGCAGGAGGGGGAACTCCTACGAGCAGTACTTC.